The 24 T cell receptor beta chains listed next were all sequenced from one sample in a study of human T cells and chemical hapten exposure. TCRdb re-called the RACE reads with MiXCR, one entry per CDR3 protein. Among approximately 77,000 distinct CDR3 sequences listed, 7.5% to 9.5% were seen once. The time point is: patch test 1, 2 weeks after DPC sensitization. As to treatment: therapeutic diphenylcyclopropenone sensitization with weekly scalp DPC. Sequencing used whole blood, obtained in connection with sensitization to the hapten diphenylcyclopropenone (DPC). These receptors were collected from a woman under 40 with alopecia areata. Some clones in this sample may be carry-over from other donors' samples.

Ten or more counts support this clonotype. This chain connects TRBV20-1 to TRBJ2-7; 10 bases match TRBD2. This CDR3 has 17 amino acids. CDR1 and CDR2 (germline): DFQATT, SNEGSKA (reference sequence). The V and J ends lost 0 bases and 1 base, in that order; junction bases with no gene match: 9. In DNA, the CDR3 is TGCAGTGCTAGAGATGCGAGCGGGGGGGCGGGGTCCTACGAGCAGTACTTC. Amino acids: CSARDASGGAGSYEQYF.

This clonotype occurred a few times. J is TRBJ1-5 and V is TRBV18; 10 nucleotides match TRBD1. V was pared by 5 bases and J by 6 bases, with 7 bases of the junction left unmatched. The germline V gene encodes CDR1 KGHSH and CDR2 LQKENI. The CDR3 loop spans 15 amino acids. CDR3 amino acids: CASSRAGQGSQPQHF. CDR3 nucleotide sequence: TGTGCCAGCTCAAGAGCGGGACAGGGGTCTCAGCCCCAGCATTTT.

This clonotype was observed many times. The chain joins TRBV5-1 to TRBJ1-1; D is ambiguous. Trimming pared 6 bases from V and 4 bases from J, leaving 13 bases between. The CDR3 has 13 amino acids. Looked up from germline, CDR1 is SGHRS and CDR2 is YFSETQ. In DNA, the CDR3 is TGCGCCAGCACGGAGGGTTCGGCCACTGAAGCTTTCTTT. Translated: CASTEGSATEAFF. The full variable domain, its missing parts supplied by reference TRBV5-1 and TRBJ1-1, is KAGVTQTPRYLIKTRGQQVTLSCSPISGHRSVSWYQQTPGQGLQFLFEYFSETQRNKGNFPGRFSGRQFSNSRSEMNVSTLELGDSALYLCASTEGSATEAFFGQGTRLTVV.

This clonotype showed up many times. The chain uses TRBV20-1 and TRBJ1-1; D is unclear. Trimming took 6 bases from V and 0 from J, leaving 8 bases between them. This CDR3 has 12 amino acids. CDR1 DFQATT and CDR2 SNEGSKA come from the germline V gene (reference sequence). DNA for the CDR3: TGCAGTGCACCTCAGCTGAACACTGAAGCTTTCTTT. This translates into CSAPQLNTEAFF.

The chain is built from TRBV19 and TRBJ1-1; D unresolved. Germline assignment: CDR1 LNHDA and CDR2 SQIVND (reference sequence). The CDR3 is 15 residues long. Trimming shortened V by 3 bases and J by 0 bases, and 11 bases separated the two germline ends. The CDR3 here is CASSIGSTLNTEAFF. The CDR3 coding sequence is TGTGCCAGTAGTATCGGGAGCACCCTGAACACTGAAGCTTTCTTT. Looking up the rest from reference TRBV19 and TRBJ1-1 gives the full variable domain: DGGITQSPKYLFRKEGQNVTLSCEQNLNHDAMYWYRQDPGQGLRLIYYSQIVNDFQKGDIAEGYSVSREKKESFPLTVTSAQKNPTAFYLCASSIGSTLNTEAFFGQGTRLTVV.

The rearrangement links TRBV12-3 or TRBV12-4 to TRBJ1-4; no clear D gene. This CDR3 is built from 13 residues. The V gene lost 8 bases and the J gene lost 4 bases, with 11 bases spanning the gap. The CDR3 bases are TGTGCCAGCCGGACGGAGAATAATGAAAAACTGTTTTTT. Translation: CASRTENNEKLFF.

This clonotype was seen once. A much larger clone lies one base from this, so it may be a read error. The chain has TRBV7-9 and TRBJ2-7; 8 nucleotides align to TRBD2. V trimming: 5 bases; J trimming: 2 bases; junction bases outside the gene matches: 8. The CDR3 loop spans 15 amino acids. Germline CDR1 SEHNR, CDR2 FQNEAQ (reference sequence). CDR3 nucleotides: TGTGCCAGCAGCCGCCTAGCGGGTCGAACCTACGAGCAGTACTTC. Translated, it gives CASSRLAGRTYEQYF.

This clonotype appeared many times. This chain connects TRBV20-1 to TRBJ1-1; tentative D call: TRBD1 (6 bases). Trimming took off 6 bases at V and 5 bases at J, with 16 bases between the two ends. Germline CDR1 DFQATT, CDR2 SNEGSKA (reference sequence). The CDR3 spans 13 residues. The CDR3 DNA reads TGCAGTGCCCCGAGGGGGGGGCTGACTGAAGCTTTCTTT. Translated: CSAPRGGLTEAFF.

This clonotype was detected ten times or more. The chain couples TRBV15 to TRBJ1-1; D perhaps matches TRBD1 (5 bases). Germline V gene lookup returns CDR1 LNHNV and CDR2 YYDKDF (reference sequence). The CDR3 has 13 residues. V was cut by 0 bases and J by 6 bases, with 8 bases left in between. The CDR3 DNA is TGTGCCACCAGCAGAGACCAGGGAGCTGAAGCTTTCTTT. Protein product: CATSRDQGAEAFF. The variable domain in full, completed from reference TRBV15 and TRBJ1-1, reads DAMVIQNPRYQVTQFGKPVTLSCSQTLNHNVMYWYQQKSSQAPKLLFHYYDKDFNNEADTPDNFQSRRPNTSFCFLDIRSPGLGDTAMYLCATSRDQGAEAFFGQGTRLTVV.

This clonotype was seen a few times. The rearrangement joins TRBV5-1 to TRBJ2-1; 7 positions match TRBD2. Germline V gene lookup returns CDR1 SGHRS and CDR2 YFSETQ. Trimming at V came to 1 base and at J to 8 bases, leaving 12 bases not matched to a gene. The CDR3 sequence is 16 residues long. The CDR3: CASSLTQAPGRDEQFF. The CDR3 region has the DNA TGCGCCAGCAGCTTGACGCAGGCCCCAGGGAGGGATGAGCAGTTCTTC. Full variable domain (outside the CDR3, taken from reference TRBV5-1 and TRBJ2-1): KAGVTQTPRYLIKTRGQQVTLSCSPISGHRSVSWYQQTPGQGLQFLFEYFSETQRNKGNFPGRFSGRQFSNSRSEMNVSTLELGDSALYLCASSLTQAPGRDEQFFGPGTRLTVL.

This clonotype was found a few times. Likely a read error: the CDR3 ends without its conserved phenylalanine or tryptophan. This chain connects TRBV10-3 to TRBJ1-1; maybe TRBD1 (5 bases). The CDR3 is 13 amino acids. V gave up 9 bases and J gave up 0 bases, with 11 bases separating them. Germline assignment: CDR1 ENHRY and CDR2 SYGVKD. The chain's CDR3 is CAICQGVNTEAFL. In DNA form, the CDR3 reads TGTGCCATATGCCAGGGCGTGAACACTGAAGCTTTCTTG.

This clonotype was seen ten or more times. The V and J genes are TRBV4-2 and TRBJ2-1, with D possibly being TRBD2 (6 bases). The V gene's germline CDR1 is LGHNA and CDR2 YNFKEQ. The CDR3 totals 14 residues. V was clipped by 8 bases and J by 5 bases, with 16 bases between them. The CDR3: CASLMRGRDNEQFF. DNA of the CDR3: TGTGCCAGCTTAATGCGGGGTAGGGACAATGAGCAGTTCTTC.

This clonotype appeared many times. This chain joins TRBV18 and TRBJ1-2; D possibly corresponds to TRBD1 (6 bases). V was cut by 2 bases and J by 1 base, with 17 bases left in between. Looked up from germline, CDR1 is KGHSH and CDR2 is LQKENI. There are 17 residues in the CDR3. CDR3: CASSPTGQPKDNYGYTF. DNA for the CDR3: TGTGCCAGCTCACCAACAGGACAGCCAAAAGATAACTATGGCTACACCTTC. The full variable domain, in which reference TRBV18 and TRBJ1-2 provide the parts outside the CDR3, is NAGVMQNPRHLVRRRGQEARLRCSPMKGHSHVYWYRQLPEEGLKFMVYLQKENIIDESGMPKERFSAEFPKEGPSILRIQQVVRGDSAAYFCASSPTGQPKDNYGYTFGSGTRLTVV.

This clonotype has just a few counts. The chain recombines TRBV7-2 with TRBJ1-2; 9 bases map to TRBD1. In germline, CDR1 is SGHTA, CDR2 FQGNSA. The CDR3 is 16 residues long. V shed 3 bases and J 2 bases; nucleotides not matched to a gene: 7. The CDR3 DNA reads TGTGCCAGCAGCTTGTCGACAGGGGGGATAAACTATGGCTACACCTTC. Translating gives CASSLSTGGINYGYTF.

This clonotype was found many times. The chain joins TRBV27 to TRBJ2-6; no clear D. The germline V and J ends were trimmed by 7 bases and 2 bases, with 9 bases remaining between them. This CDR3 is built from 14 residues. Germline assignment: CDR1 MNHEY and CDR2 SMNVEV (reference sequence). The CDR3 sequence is CASTPWTGANVLTF. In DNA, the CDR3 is TGTGCCAGCACCCCCTGGACTGGGGCCAACGTCCTGACTTTC.

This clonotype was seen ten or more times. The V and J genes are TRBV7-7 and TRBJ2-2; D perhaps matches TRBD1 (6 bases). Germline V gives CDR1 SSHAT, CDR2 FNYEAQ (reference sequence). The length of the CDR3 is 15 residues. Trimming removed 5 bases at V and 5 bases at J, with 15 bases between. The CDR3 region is CASSPGAGVTGELFF. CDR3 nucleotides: TGTGCCAGCAGCCCAGGCGCAGGGGTTACCGGGGAGCTGTTTTTT.

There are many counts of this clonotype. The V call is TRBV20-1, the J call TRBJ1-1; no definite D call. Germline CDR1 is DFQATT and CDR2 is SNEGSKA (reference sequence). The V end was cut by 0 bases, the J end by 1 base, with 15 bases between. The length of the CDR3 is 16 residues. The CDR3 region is CSAREEQTGENTEAFF. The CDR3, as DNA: TGCAGTGCTAGAGAGGAACAGACGGGAGAGAACACTGAAGCTTTCTTT.

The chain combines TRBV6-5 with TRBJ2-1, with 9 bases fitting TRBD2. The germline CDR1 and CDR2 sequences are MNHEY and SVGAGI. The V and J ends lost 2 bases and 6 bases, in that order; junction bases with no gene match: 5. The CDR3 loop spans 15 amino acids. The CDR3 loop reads CASSYGGGASNEQFF. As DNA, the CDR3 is TGTGCCAGCAGTTACGGCGGGGGGGCTTCCAATGAGCAGTTCTTC.

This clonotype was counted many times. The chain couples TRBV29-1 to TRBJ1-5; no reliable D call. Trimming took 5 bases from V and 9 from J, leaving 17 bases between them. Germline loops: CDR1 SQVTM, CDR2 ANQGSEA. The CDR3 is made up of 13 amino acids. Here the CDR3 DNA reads TGCAGCGTTACCGGTGACAAGTATGGGCCCCAGCATTTT. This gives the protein CSVTGDKYGPQHF.

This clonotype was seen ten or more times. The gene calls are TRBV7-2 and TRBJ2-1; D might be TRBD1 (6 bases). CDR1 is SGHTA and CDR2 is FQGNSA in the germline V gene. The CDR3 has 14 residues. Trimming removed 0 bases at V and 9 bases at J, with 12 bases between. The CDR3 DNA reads TGTGCCAGCAGCTTAGCGGGGGCCGGAGTTGAGCAGTTCTTC. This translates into CASSLAGAGVEQFF. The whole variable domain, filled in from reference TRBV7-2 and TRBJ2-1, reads GAGVSQSPSNKVTEKGKDVELRCDPISGHTALYWYRQSLGQGLEFLIYFQGNSAPDKSGLPSDRFSAERTGGSVSTLTIQRTQQEDSAVYLCASSLAGAGVEQFFGPGTRLTVL.

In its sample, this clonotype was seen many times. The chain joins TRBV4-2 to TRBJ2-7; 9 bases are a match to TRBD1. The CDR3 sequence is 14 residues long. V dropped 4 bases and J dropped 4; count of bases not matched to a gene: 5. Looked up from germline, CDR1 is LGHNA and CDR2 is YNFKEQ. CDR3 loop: CASSPGQGTYEQYF. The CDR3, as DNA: TGTGCCAGCAGCCCCGGACAGGGGACGTACGAGCAGTACTTC.

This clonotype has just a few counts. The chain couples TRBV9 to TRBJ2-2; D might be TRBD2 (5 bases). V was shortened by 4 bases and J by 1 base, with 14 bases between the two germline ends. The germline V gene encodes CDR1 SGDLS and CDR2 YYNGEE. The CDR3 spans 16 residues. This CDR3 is CASSPTERENTGELFF. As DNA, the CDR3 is TGTGCCAGCAGCCCAACCGAACGGGAGAACACCGGGGAGCTGTTTTTT.

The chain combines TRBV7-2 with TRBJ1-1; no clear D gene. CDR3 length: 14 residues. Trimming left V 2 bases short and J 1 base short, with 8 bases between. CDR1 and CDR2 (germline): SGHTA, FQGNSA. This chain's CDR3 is CASSLSMGNTEAFF. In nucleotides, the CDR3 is TGTGCCAGCAGCTTAAGTATGGGGAACACTGAAGCTTTCTTT.

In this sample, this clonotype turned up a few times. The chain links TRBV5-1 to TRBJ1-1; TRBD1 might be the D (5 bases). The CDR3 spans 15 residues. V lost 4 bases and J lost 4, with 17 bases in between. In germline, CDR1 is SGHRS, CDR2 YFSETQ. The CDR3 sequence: CASSGGSGGFTEAFF. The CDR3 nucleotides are TGCGCCAGCAGCGGAGGGAGCGGGGGATTCACTGAAGCTTTCTTT.